These T cell receptor beta chains were read from a single sample in a study of OX40 agonist ivuxolimab in advanced cancers. TCRdb's table, derived via immunoSEQ multiplex PCR, lists solely in-frame clones and lacks some. The sample contains tens of thousands of clones, around four fifths of which appear only once. Sequencing was performed on CD4+ or CD8+ T cells sorted from blood, taken in a trial of the OX40 agonist ivuxolimab. The receptors originated from an adult with an advanced solid tumor such as melanoma, head and neck, liver or kidney cancer. CDR3s include the opening cysteine and the closing phenylalanine or tryptophan. Each record gives: D gene, V gene, J gene, clone size, CDR3 protein, CDR3 DNA. The D gene is left open where the match is weak. Where a row states a size, it is once, few, many or the class of an expanded clone; other rows omit it.

>.|TRBV6-6|TRBJ2-3|.
CASTGRGRDTQYF
TGTGCCAGCACGGGCAGGGGTAGAGATACGCAGTATTTT
>.|TRBV5-1|TRBJ1-5|few
CASSLAGYQPQHF
TGCGCCAGCAGCTTGGCCGGTTACCAGCCCCAGCATTTT
>.|TRBV19|TRBJ1-2|.
CATSSGTLTNYGYTF
TGTGCCACCTCCTCTGGGACACTAACTAACTATGGCTACACCTTC
>TRBD2|TRBV6-4|TRBJ2-1|once
CASSRTSGGNNEQFF
TGTGCCAGCAGCCGTACTAGCGGGGGAAACAATGAGCAGTTCTTC
>TRBD1|TRBV7-3|TRBJ2-1|.
CASSPDRNNEQFF
TGTGCCAGCAGCCCGGACAGGAACAATGAGCAGTTCTTC
>TRBD1|TRBV6-4|TRBJ2-7|.
CASSVETGPFEQYF
TGTGCCAGCAGTGTGGAGACAGGGCCTTTCGAGCAGTACTTC
>.|TRBV7-2|TRBJ1-5|.
CASSPGGGNQPQHF
TGTGCCAGCAGCCCGGGGGGTGGTAATCAGCCCCAGCATTTT
>.|TRBV11-3|TRBJ1-1|.
CASSRRATTEAFF
TGTGCCAGCAGCCGTCGGGCGACTACTGAAGCTTTCTTT
>TRBD1|TRBV7-7|TRBJ2-5|.
CASSSTGTGQETQYF
TGTGCCAGCAGCTCGACCGGGACAGGGCAAGAGACCCAGTACTTC
>.|TRBV5-1|TRBJ1-2|.
CASSLLVGTGGYTF
TGCGCCAGCAGCTTGTTGGTGGGTACGGGAGGCTACACCTTC
>.|TRBV28|TRBJ2-5|once
CASTKGRRGETQYF
TGTGCCAGCACTAAGGGGCGCAGGGGAGAGACCCAGTACTTC
>.|TRBV18|TRBJ1-1|.
CASSEGMNTEAFF
TGTGCCAGCTCAGAAGGAATGAACACTGAAGCTTTCTTT
>TRBD2|TRBV6-5|TRBJ2-1|.
CASSYSSGGSGEQFF
TGTGCCAGCAGTTACTCCAGCGGGGGGTCGGGTGAGCAGTTCTTC
>TRBD2|TRBV7-9|TRBJ2-7|.
CASSLGGSGAYEQYF
TGTGCCAGCAGTCTGGGGGGTAGCGGGGCATACGAGCAGTACTTC
>.|TRBV18|TRBJ1-1|.
CASSPGVGNLNTEAFF
TGTGCCAGCTCACCCGGTGTCGGCAACCTGAACACTGAAGCTTTCTTT
>.|TRBV5-1|TRBJ2-6|.
CASSPPHPPGANVLTF
TGCGCCAGCAGCCCCCCTCATCCCCCCGGGGCCAACGTCCTGACTTTC
>TRBD1|TRBV5-1|TRBJ1-4|.
CASSIQGAANEKLFF
TGCGCCAGCAGCATACAGGGGGCGGCTAATGAAAAACTGTTTTTT
>TRBD1|TRBV7-4|TRBJ2-7|.
CASSGRDSTYSYEQYF
TGTGCCAGCAGCGGACGGGACAGCACGTACTCCTACGAGCAGTACTTC
>.|TRBV7-9|TRBJ1-6|few
CASSPRGQSNSPLHF
TGTGCCAGCAGCCCTAGGGGACAATCGAATTCACCCCTCCACTTT
>.|TRBV7-2|TRBJ1-1|.
CASSFTGNTNTEAFF
TGTGCCAGCAGCTTTACAGGGAACACCAACACTGAAGCTTTCTTT
>TRBD1|TRBV10-1|TRBJ2-1|.
CANRSRSGTGYPGEQFF
TGCGCCAATAGAAGTCGTTCGGGGACAGGGTACCCGGGTGAGCAGTTCTTC
>.|TRBV2|TRBJ2-3|.
CASGQGFPDTQYF
TGTGCCAGTGGGCAGGGTTTTCCAGATACGCAGTATTTT
>.|TRBV4-1|TRBJ1-1|.
CASSDRDIRNTEAFF
TGCGCCAGCAGCGACCGGGACATAAGGAACACTGAAGCTTTCTTT
>.|TRBV2|TRBJ1-5|once
CASRVDRENQPQHF
TGTGCCAGCAGGGTCGACAGAGAAAATCAGCCCCAGCATTTT